This is a list of T cell receptor beta chains from one sample in a study of human T cells and chemical hapten exposure. From the RACE reads, TCRdb called clonotypes with MiXCR, one entry per CDR3 protein. Of 95,000 to 150,000 distinct CDR3 sequences in the sample, about 11% were seen once. The material was whole blood, obtained in connection with sensitization to the hapten diphenylcyclopropenone (DPC). The receptors were gathered from a woman aged 50 to 60 with alopecia areata. Some clones in this sample may be carry-over from other donors' samples. CDR3s include the opening cysteine and the closing phenylalanine or tryptophan. The D gene is left open where the match is weak. The size of a clone is reported for some rows only, either as once, few or many, or as a class for expanded clones.

j_call v_call d_call clone_size cdr3_nt cdr3_aa
TRBJ2-3 TRBV13 . many TGTGCCAGCAGCTTAGGCCTCCTGGGGGGTGGCACAGATACGCAGTATTTT CASSLGLLGGGTDTQYF
TRBJ1-1 TRBV7-9 TRBD1 few TGTGCCAGCAGCTTTTTAGGGGGCGAAACTGAAGCTTTCTTT CASSFLGGETEAFF
TRBJ2-3 TRBV5-1 TRBD2 few TGCGCCAGCAGTCTGACTAGCGGGAGCATCGATACGCAGTATTTT CASSLTSGSIDTQYF
TRBJ2-5 TRBV7-7 TRBD2 few TGTGCCAGCAGCCCAGCGGGGGGGCTGGAGACCCAGTACTTC CASSPAGGLETQYF
TRBJ2-3 TRBV2 TRBD1 few TGTGCCAGCCGCCCGGACAGGTCAGACACAGATACGCAGTATTTT CASRPDRSDTDTQYF
TRBJ1-2 TRBV20-1 TRBD1 few TGCAGTGCTCCCATCCTTTCCGGGACAGGGAAGGACTATGGCTACACCTTC CSAPILSGTGKDYGYTF
TRBJ2-6 TRBV7-9 . . TGTGCCAGCAGCTTAGGGATGTACTCTGGGGCCAACGTCCTGACTTTC CASSLGMYSGANVLTF
TRBJ1-1 TRBV20-1 TRBD1 . TGCAGTGCCAGGGGGACAACGAACACTGAAGCTTTCTTT CSARGTTNTEAFF
TRBJ1-6 TRBV12-3/TRBV12-4 TRBD1 . TGTGCCAGCAGTTTAGGGGACAGGGGCTACTCACCCCTCCACTTT CASSLGDRGYSPLHF
TRBJ2-7 TRBV12-3/TRBV12-4 . . TGTGCCAGCAGTAAGGGACGGGTCTACGAGCAGTACTTC CASSKGRVYEQYF
TRBJ1-1 TRBV2 . . TGTGCCGGGGAAGAGGCACCGAACACTGAAGCTTTCTTT CAGEEAPNTEAFF
TRBJ2-1 TRBV7-9 TRBD2 many TGTGCCAGCAGCCGAGGGGCTAGCGGGAGGGCTATCGGAGATGAGCAGTTCTTC CASSRGASGRAIGDEQFF
TRBJ1-1 TRBV7-2 . few TGTGCCAGCAGCCCGACACCTACTAACACTGAAGCTTTCTTT CASSPTPTNTEAFF
TRBJ2-2 TRBV12-3/TRBV12-4 . few TGTGCCAGCAGTCCGGACACCGGGGAGCTGTTTTTT CASSPDTGELFF
TRBJ1-2 TRBV2 . . TGTGCCAGCACCCTGAGCCCAGTGAACTATGGCTACACCTTC CASTLSPVNYGYTF
TRBJ2-7 TRBV3-1 . many TGTGCCAGCAGCCAAGAAGGAGGGGGGCCCTACGAGCAGTACTTC CASSQEGGGPYEQYF
TRBJ2-1 TRBV6-2/TRBV6-3 TRBD2 . TGTGCCAGCAGTTATGGGACTAGCGGGGATAATGAGCAGTTCTTC CASSYGTSGDNEQFF
TRBJ2-7 TRBV29-1 TRBD2 few TGCAGCGTAGCAAGGACTAGCGGGGGGCTATCCTACGAGCAGTACTTC CSVARTSGGLSYEQYF
TRBJ2-3 TRBV29-1 . . TGCAGCGTTGTGAGAGACACGCAGTATTTT CSVVRDTQYF
TRBJ2-2 TRBV5-5 . . TGTGCCAGCAGCCGGGGCCCTACCGGGGAGCTGTTTTTT CASSRGPTGELFF
TRBJ2-1 TRBV18 . many TGTGCCAGCTCACGGGATACTCCGAGCTCCTACAATGAGCAGTTCTTC CASSRDTPSSYNEQFF
TRBJ1-5 TRBV5-1 TRBD1 few TGCCTCGACAGGGGTGGGCCCCAGCATTTT CLDRGGPQHF
TRBJ2-3 TRBV6-5 TRBD2 few TGTGCCAGCAGTTACGGGCTAGCGGGGGGTCGCCCTAGCACAGATACGCAGTATTTT CASSYGLAGGRPSTDTQYF
TRBJ1-6 TRBV2 . . TGTGCCAGCAGCGCCACCGGGCCTAGTTCACCCCTCCACTTT CASSATGPSSPLHF
TRBJ2-3 TRBV21-1 . . TGTGCCAGCAGCGCCTCTGCCGGGGTGACAGGCCACACAGATACGCAGTATTTT CASSASAGVTGHTDTQYF
TRBJ2-1 TRBV5-1 TRBD2 many TGCGCCAGCACCGTAGCGGGAGGGAATAGATACAATGAGCAGTTCTTC CASTVAGGNRYNEQFF
TRBJ2-3 TRBV7-3 . . TGTGCCAGCAGCACCTCGGCCGGAGATACGCAGTATTTT CASSTSAGDTQYF
TRBJ2-5 TRBV5-1 . many TGCGCCAGCAGGGTGGCGCCCAGCCAAGAGACCCAGTACTTC CASRVAPSQETQYF
TRBJ1-5 TRBV6-1 . . TGTGCCAGCACCAACTATCAGCCCCAGCATTTT CASTNYQPQHF
TRBJ1-1 TRBV29-1 TRBD1 many TGCAGCGTTGAGGATCTTGGACAGGGAGGAACTGAAGCTTTCTTT CSVEDLGQGGTEAFF
TRBJ1-5 TRBV6-5 TRBD1 . TGTGCCAGTCCCTCCCGACAGGGGTACAATCAGCCCCAGCATTTT CASPSRQGYNQPQHF
TRBJ2-1 TRBV11-2 TRBD1 few TGTGCCAGCACTCCGGGACAGGGAGGGCATGAGCAGTTCTTC CASTPGQGGHEQFF
TRBJ2-1 TRBV12-3/TRBV12-4 . many TGTGCCAGCAGCTTGGGGGGTGGGGAGCAGTTCTTC CASSLGGGEQFF
TRBJ1-6 TRBV21-1 . . TGTGCCAGCAGCCCGCCCCTTGAGGGACAGGGGTCGGCTAATTCACCCCTCCACTTT CASSPPLEGQGSANSPLHF
TRBJ1-5 TRBV7-8 TRBD1 . TGTGCCAGCAGCGATGGGACAGGGGGTATTCAGCCCCAGCATTTT CASSDGTGGIQPQHF
TRBJ2-3 TRBV29-1 . few TGCAGCGTTGAAGTTCGGGCACTCACGAGCACAGATACGCAGTATTTT CSVEVRALTSTDTQYF
TRBJ2-7 TRBV9 . many TGTGCCAGCAGCGAGGGGGGTGGGAGCTCCTACGAGCAGTACTTC CASSEGGGSSYEQYF
TRBJ2-7 TRBV12-3/TRBV12-4 . . TGTGCCAGCCGGGAGAATATCACCTACGAGCAGTACTTC CASRENITYEQYF
TRBJ1-1 TRBV20-1 TRBD1 few TGCAGTGCTAGAACGACACAGGGGTTTAACACTGAAGCTTTCTTT CSARTTQGFNTEAFF
TRBJ1-5 TRBV20-1 TRBD1 few TGCAGTGCTAGAGATGGGTCAGGGGGAAATCAGCCCCAGCATTTT CSARDGSGGNQPQHF
TRBJ2-5 TRBV6-5 . . TGTGCCAGCAGTTACTCTCCCCCGGGGAGAGAGACCCAGTACTTC CASSYSPPGRETQYF
TRBJ2-7 TRBV28 . many TGTGCCAGCAGCCTCGACTCCGCCGCCAACTACGAGCAGTACTTC CASSLDSAANYEQYF
TRBJ1-2 TRBV6-6 . . TGTGCCAGCAGTTCCCGCGGGGGCGCTGGCTATGGCTACACCTTC CASSSRGGAGYGYTF
TRBJ1-1 TRBV2 . . TGTGCCAGCAGCCCATATTCGAGTCAAGGCACTGAAGCTTTCTTT CASSPYSSQGTEAFF
TRBJ1-5 TRBV20-1 . . TGCAGTGCTAGGAGGGGCGGGGGCAATCAGCCCCAGCATTTT CSARRGGGNQPQHF
TRBJ2-1 TRBV7-9 . many TGTGCCAGCAGCCCACTGCTGGGGGCGGGTAATGAGCAGTTCTTC CASSPLLGAGNEQFF
TRBJ2-3 TRBV7-2 TRBD1 . TGTGCCAGCAGCTTAGGCGCAGGGGGAGTCACAGATACGCAGTATTTT CASSLGAGGVTDTQYF
TRBJ2-3 TRBV5-1 . few TGCGCCAGCAGCAGTCAGGGCAGTAGCACAGATACGCAGTATTTT CASSSQGSSTDTQYF
TRBJ2-5 TRBV5-5 . many TGTGCCAGCAGCTTAGGAACTGCCCAAGAGACCCAGTACTTC CASSLGTAQETQYF
TRBJ2-7 TRBV7-3 . many TGTGCCAGCAGCCGAGACGGGGGTACTCCAATCTACGAGCAGTACTTC CASSRDGGTPIYEQYF
TRBJ2-1 TRBV6-6 TRBD2 . TGTGCCAGCAGCGGTACTAGCGGGTTCTACAATGAGCAGTTCTTC CASSGTSGFYNEQFF
TRBJ1-4 TRBV4-3 . few TGCGCCAGCAGCCAAGAACAATTTCATAGGACTAATGAAAAACTGTTTTTT CASSQEQFHRTNEKLFF
TRBJ1-4 TRBV12-3/TRBV12-4 . . TGTGCCAGCAGTTTAGGCGGGCGGGAAAAACTGTTTTTT CASSLGGREKLFF
TRBJ2-7 TRBV28 . many TGTGCCAGCAGTTTACTCTCCTACGAGCAGTACTTC CASSLLSYEQYF
TRBJ2-6 TRBV7-6 . . TGTGCCAGCAGCTTAGCGCATAGGGGACCTGGGGCCAACGTCCTGACTTTC CASSLAHRGPGANVLTF
TRBJ2-3 TRBV4-3 . many TGCGCCAGCAGCCTGGGTAGCGGCACAGATACGCAGTATTTT CASSLGSGTDTQYF
TRBJ2-1 TRBV25-1 . few TGTGCCAGCAGTGCCCCGGGAGAGGGGGCCTATGAGCAGTTCTTC CASSAPGEGAYEQFF
TRBJ2-7 TRBV12-3/TRBV12-4 TRBD1 many TGTGCCAGCAACCGACAGGGAGCCTACGAGCAGTACTTC CASNRQGAYEQYF
TRBJ1-3 TRBV9 . . TGTGCCAGCAGCGGAGATGTGAGCTCTGGAAACACCATATATTTT CASSGDVSSGNTIYF
TRBJ2-7 TRBV28 TRBD1 few TGTGCCAGCAGTCATGGGACAGGGAACTCCTACGAGCAGTACTTC CASSHGTGNSYEQYF